This TCR beta chain came from a study of CD8+CD57+ T cells in acquired aplastic anemia. CDR3 length equals 12 residues. The ends were cut back, 7 bases at V and 4 bases at J, with 11 bases in the middle. Germline CDR1 reads DFQATT; CDR2 reads SNEGSKA (reference sequence). CDR3 and TCR beta VDJ profiling relied on a genomic DNA template. TCRdb reprocessed the reads with MiXCR, giving one entry per CDR3 protein. The sample has about 210,000 distinct CDR3 sequences; 34% are singletons. The TCR originated in a human donor in good health, serving as a control. This chain joins TRBV20-1 and TRBJ1-5; no clear D gene. The sequencing input was sorted CD4+, CD8+, or CD8+CD57+ T cells (not recorded which) from PBMCs. Here the CDR3 reads CSVQRLNQPQHF. The CDR3 coding sequence is TGCAGTGTTCAGAGATTGAATCAGCCCCAGCATTTT.